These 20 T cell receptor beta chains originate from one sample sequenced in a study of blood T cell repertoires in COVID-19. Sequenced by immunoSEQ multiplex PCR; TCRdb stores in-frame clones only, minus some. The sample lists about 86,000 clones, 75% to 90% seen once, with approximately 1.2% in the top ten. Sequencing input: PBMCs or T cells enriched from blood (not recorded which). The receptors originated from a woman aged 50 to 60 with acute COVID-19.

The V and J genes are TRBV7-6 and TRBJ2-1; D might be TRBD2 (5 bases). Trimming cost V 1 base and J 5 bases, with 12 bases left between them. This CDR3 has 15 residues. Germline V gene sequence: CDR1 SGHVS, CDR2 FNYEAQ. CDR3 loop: CASSLEARGHNEQFF. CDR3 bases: TGTGCCAGCAGCTTAGAGGCCCGGGGTCACAATGAGCAGTTCTTC.

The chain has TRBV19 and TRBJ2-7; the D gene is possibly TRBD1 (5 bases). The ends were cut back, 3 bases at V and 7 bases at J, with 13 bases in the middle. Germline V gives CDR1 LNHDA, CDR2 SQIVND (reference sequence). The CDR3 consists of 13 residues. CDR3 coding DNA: TGTGCCAGTAGTATCCGGATTGGGGCTGAGCAGTACTTC. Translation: CASSIRIGAEQYF.

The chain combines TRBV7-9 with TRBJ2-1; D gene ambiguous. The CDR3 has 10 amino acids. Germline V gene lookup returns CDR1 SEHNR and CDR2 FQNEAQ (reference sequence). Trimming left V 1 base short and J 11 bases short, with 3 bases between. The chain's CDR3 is CASSLEQQFF. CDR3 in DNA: TGTGCCAGCAGCTTAGAGCAGCAGTTCTTC.

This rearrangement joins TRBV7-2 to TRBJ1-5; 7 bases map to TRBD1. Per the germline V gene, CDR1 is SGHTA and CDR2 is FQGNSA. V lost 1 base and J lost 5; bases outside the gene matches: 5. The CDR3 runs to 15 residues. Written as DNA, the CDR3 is TGTGCCAGCAGCTTAGGAGACAGGGTGTATCAGCCCCAGCATTTT. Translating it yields CASSLGDRVYQPQHF.

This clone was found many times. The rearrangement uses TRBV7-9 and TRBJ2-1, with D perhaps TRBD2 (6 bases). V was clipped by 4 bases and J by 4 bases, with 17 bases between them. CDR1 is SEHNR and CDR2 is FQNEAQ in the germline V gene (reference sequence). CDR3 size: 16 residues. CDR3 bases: TGTGCCAGCAGCTCTCCTCTCGGGAGTGGTTACAATGAGCAGTTCTTC. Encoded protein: CASSSPLGSGYNEQFF.

CDR3 in amino acids: CASSYSPYSGRETQYF. CDR3 bases: TGTGCCAGCAGTTACTCGCCGTATAGCGGGAGAGAGACCCAGTACTTC. The chain uses TRBV6-5 and TRBJ2-5, with 9 bases aligning to TRBD2. This CDR3 contains 16 residues. Germline CDR1 MNHEY, CDR2 SVGAGI. V lost 0 bases, J lost 4 bases, and 6 bases stayed unmatched.

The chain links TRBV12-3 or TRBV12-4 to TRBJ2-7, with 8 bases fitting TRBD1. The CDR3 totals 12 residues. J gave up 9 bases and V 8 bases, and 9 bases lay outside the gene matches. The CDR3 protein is CASAGTGRPQYF. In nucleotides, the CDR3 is TGTGCCAGCGCGGGGACAGGCCGTCCGCAGTACTTC.

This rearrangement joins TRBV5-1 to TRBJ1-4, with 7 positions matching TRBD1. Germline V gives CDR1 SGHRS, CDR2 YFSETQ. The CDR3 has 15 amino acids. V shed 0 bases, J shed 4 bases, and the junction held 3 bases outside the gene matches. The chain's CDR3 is CASSLGGQINEKLFF. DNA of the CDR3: TGCGCCAGCAGCTTGGGGGGACAGATTAATGAAAAACTGTTTTTT.

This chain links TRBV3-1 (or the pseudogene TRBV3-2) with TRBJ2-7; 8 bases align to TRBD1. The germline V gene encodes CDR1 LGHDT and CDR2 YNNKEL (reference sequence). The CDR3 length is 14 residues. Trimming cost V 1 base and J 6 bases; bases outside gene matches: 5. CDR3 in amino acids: CASSQADRGGEQYF. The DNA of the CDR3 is TGTGCCAGCAGCCAAGCCGACAGGGGCGGCGAGCAGTACTTC.

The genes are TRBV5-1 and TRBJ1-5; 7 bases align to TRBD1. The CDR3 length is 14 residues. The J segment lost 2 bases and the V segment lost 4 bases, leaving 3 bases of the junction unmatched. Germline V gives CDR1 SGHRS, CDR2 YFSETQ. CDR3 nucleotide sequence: TGCGCCAGCAGCATGCAGGGGGGCAATCAGCCCCAGCATTTT. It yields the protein CASSMQGGNQPQHF.

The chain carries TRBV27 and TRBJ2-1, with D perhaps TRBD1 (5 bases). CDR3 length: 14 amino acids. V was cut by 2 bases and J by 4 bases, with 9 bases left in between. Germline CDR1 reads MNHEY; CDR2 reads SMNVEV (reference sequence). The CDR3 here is CASSLGQPYNEQFF. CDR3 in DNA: TGTGCCAGCAGTTTAGGACAACCTTACAATGAGCAGTTCTTC.

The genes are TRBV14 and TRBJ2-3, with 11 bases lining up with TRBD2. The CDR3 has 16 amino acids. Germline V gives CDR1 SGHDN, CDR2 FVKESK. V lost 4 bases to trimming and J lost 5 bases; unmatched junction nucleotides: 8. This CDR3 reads CASSPSTGLAGDTQYF. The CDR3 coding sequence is TGTGCCAGCAGCCCCTCAACTGGACTAGCGGGAGATACGCAGTATTTT.

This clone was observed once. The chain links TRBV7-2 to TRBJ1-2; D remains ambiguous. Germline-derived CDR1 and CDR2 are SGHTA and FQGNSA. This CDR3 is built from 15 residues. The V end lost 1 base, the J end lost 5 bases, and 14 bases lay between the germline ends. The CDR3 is CASSLGGLVAYGYTF. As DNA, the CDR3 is TGTGCCAGCAGCTTAGGGGGTCTGGTAGCGTATGGCTACACCTTC.

As DNA, the CDR3 is TGCGCCAGCAGTCAAGCCCTAGAAGGCACCGGGGAGCTGTTTTTT. Its translation is CASSQALEGTGELFF. The rearrangement links TRBV5-1 to TRBJ2-2; D is uncertain. Per the germline V gene, CDR1 is SGHRS and CDR2 is YFSETQ. V gave up 5 bases and J gave up 4 bases, with 15 bases separating them. The CDR3 has 15 residues. Using reference TRBV5-1 and TRBJ2-2 for the parts outside the CDR3, the full variable domain is KAGVTQTPRYLIKTRGQQVTLSCSPISGHRSVSWYQQTPGQGLQFLFEYFSETQRNKGNFPGRFSGRQFSNSRSEMNVSTLELGDSALYLCASSQALEGTGELFFGEGSRLTVL.

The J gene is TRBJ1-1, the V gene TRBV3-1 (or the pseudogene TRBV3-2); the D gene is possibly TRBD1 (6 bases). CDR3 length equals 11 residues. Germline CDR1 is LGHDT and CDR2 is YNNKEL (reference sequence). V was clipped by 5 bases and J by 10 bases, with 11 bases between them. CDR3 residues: CASSLGAGAFF. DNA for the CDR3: TGTGCCAGCAGCTTGGGGGCAGGAGCTTTCTTT.

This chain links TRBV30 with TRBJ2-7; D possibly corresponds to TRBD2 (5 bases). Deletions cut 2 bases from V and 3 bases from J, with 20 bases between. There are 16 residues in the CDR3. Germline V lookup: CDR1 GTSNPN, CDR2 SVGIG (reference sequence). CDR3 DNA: TGTGCCTGGAGTTCCCTAGGGAGAACGGGCCACTACGAGCAGTACTTC. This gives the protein CAWSSLGRTGHYEQYF.

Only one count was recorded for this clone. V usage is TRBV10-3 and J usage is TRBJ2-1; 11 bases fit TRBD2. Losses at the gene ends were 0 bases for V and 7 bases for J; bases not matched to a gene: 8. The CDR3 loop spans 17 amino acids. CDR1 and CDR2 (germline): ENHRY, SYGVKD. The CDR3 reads CAISESPGTSGSNEQFF. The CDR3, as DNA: TGTGCCATCAGTGAGTCCCCCGGGACTAGCGGCTCAAATGAGCAGTTCTTC.

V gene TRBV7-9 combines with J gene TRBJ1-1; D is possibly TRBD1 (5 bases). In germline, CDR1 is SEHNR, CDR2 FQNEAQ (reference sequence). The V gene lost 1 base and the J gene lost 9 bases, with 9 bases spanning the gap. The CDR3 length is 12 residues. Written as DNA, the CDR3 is TGTGCCAGCAGCTTAGATCCAGGGAAAGCTTTCTTT. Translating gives CASSLDPGKAFF.

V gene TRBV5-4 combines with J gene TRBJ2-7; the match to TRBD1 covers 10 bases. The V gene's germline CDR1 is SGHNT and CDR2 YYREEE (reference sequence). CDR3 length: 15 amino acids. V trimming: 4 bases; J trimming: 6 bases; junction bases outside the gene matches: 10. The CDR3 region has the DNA TGTGCCAGCAGCCGAGGGGGACAGGGGTCCGGCGAGCAGTACTTC. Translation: CASSRGGQGSGEQYF.

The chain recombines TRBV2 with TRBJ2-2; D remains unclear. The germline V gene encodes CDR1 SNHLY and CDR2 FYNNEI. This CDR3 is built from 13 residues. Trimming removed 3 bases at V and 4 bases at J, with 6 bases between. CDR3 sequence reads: CASSDGFTGELFF. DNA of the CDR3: TGTGCCAGCAGTGACGGGTTCACCGGGGAGCTGTTTTTT.